The present TCR beta chain was sequenced within a study of CD8+CD57+ T cells in acquired aplastic anemia. Germline loops: CDR1 SNHLY, CDR2 FYNNEI. The CDR3 totals 12 residues, both ends included. About this clonotype: The CDR3 does not close with the conserved phenylalanine or tryptophan, likely indicating a read error. No DNA is shown, since the ends of the CDR3 on it are uncertain; the CDR3 is the one TCRdb lists.

Using genomic DNA as the template, TCR beta VDJ and CDR3 profiling was carried out. Via MiXCR, TCRdb re-called the reads, giving one row per CDR3 protein. The sample records 80,000 or so distinct CDR3 sequences, around 42% being singletons. The receptor was derived from a human donor in good health, serving as a control. The J gene is TRBJ1-2, the V gene TRBV2; the DNA was not used to check the table's D call, TRBD1. Sequenced input: sorted CD4+, CD8+, or CD8+CD57+ T cells (not recorded which) from PBMCs. The chain's CDR3 is CASTGTAYGCTL.